This entry lists 4 T cell receptor beta chains sequenced from one sample in a study of beta chain features in type 1 diabetes. No cognate antigen is known for these TCRs. As every portion of the isolated RNA was reverse transcribed, the sequencing read expressed TCRB transcripts. Generated by immunoSEQ multiplex PCR, the TCRdb table keeps only in-frame clones and is missing some. The table lists around 160,000 clones, roughly 60% of them singletons. General study results and limits: Type 1 diabetes patients had moderately but significantly shorter TCRB CDR3s in all four CD4+ subsets.

The material sequenced was naive CD4+ T cells from blood. The origin of the receptors is a man aged 25-45 years with type 1 diabetes.

This clone was observed a handful of times. J is TRBJ2-1 and V is TRBV19, with TRBD1 matching 8 bases. The CDR3 runs to 14 residues. Germline values: CDR1 LNHDA, CDR2 SQIVND (reference sequence). Germline trimming cut 4 bases from V and 5 bases from J; bases unmatched to any gene: 4. As DNA, the CDR3 is TGTGCCAGTAGTAAGGGACAGGTCAACAATGAGCAGTTCTTC. Its translation is CASSKGQVNNEQFF.

This clone was counted only a few times. The genes are TRBV5-1 and TRBJ2-3; TRBD2 matches at 11 bases. Unmatched junction bases numbered 2, after V lost 4 bases and J lost 1 base. The germline CDR1 and CDR2 sequences are SGHRS and YFSETQ. The CDR3 is made up of 15 amino acids. The CDR3 is CASSPGLAGTDTQYF. CDR3 bases: TGCGCCAGCAGCCCGGGACTAGCGGGCACAGATACGCAGTATTTT. Using reference TRBV5-1 and TRBJ2-3 for the parts outside the CDR3, the full variable domain is KAGVTQTPRYLIKTRGQQVTLSCSPISGHRSVSWYQQTPGQGLQFLFEYFSETQRNKGNFPGRFSGRQFSNSRSEMNVSTLELGDSALYLCASSPGLAGTDTQYFGPGTRLTVL.

J is TRBJ1-6 and V is TRBV9; 7 positions match TRBD1. The CDR3 spans 16 residues. Germline V gene lookup returns CDR1 SGDLS and CDR2 YYNGEE. Trimming cost V 4 bases and J 4 bases; bases outside gene matches: 8. CDR3 loop: CASSPYGTEYNSPLHF. The CDR3 nucleotides are TGTGCCAGCAGCCCATACGGGACAGAGTATAATTCACCCCTCCACTTT.

V usage is TRBV23-1 and J usage is TRBJ2-2; D perhaps matches TRBD1 (6 bases). TRBV23-1 is assigned to the ORF class and has an uncertain function. The CDR3 loop spans 14 amino acids. Trimming removed 6 bases at V and 1 base at J, with 9 bases between. The CDR3 spells CASRRQENTGELFF. The CDR3 DNA sequence: TGCGCCAGCAGACGACAGGAGAACACCGGGGAGCTGTTTTTT.